This TCR beta chain emerged from a study of blood T cells in healthy people across ages. A J-beta primer mix and a sample-barcoded 5' primer were used in a second PCR of about 7 to 11 cycles. TCRdb reprocessed the 5' RACE reads with MiXCR, giving one entry per CDR3 protein. This table holds fewer than 700,000 distinct CDR3 sequences, 35% to 50% found once. This clonotype has ten or more counts. Isolating PBMCs gave at least 6 million of these cells per sample. Extraction yielded at least 5 micrograms of total RNA per sample. Germline CDR1 is SGHTA and CDR2 is FQGNSA. This CDR3 is 13 amino acids long. V shed 5 bases, J shed 4 bases, and the junction held 4 bases outside the gene matches.

The receptor was isolated from an elderly man in good health. The sequenced sample consisted of blood. The genes are TRBV7-2 and TRBJ2-5; 7 bases map to TRBD1. The CDR3 nucleotides are TGTGCCAGCAGCCGGGGACAGACAGAGACCCAGTACTTC. Translated, it gives CASSRGQTETQYF.